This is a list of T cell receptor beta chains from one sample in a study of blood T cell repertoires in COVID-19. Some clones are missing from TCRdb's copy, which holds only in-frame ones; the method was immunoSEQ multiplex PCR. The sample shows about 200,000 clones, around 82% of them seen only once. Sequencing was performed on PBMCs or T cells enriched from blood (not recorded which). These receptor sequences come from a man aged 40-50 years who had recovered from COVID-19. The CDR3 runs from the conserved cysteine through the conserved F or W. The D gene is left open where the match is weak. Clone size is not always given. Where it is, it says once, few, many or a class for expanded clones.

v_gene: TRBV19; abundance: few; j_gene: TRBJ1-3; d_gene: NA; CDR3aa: CASSTQGSGNTIYF; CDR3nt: TGTGCCAGTAGTACCCAGGGCTCTGGAAACACCATATATTTT
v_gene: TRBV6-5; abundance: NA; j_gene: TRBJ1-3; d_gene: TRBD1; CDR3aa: CASRGQLSGNTIYF; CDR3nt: TGTGCCAGCAGGGGACAGCTCTCTGGAAACACCATATATTTT
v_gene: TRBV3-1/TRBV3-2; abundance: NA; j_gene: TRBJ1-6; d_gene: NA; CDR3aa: CASSQDTGDLHF; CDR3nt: TGTGCCAGCAGCCAAGATACCGGGGACCTCCACTTT
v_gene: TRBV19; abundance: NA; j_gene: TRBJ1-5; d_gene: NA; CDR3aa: CASSINGADRHQPQHF; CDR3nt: TGTGCCAGTAGTATTAATGGAGCGGACAGACATCAGCCCCAGCATTTT
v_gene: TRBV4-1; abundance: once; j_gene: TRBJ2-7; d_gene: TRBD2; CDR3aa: CASSQGLAETYEQYF; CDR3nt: TGCGCCAGCAGCCAAGGACTAGCGGAGACCTACGAGCAGTACTTC
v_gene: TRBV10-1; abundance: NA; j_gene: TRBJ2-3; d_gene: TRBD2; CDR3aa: CASSDRLAGGPSDTQYF; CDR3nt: TGCGCCAGCAGTGATCGTCTAGCGGGGGGGCCCTCAGATACGCAGTATTTT
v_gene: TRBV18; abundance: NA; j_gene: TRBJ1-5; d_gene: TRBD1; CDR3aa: CASSPGTGRVSQPQHF; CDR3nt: TGTGCCAGCTCACCAGGGACAGGGCGGGTGAGTCAGCCCCAGCATTTT
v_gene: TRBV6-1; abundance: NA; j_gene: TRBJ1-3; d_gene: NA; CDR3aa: CASSELGPGNTIYF; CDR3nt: TGTGCCAGCAGTGAACTGGGCCCTGGAAACACCATATATTTT
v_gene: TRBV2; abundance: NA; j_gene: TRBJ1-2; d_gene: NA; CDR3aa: CASSDRLDSLYGYTF; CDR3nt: TGTGCCAGCAGTGATAGGTTGGACAGCCTTTATGGCTACACCTTC
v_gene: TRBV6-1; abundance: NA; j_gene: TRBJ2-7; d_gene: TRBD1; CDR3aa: CASSENIRGRGYEQYF; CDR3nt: TGTGCCAGCAGTGAAAATATCAGGGGGCGCGGCTACGAGCAGTACTTC
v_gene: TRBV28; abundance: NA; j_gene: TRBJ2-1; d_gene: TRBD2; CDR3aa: CASSLSGSGGRVEQFF; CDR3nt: TGTGCCAGCAGTTTATCGGGTAGCGGGGGTCGGGTTGAGCAGTTCTTC
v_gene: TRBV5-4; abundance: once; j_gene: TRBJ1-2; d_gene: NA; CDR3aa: CASRPVQNYGYTF; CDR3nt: TGTGCCAGCAGGCCCGTTCAGAACTATGGCTACACCTTC
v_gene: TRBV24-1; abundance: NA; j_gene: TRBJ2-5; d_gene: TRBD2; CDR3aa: CATSDLGGGLETQYF; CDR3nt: TGTGCCACCAGTGATTTGGGCGGGGGACTAGAGACCCAGTACTTC